The clone carrying this TCR beta chain was detected once. Its target is unknown. The entry originates in a study of cytomegalovirus exposure and HLA in healthy donors. Study outcomes and limitations: 16,951 TCR beta sequences were associated with HLA alleles at 0.05 false discovery rate in a later analysis. What TCR beta sequences reportedly achieved was accurate prediction of HLA-A and HLA-B alleles in most subjects. Certain indistinguishable V segments, among them TRBV6-2 and TRBV6-3, were excluded.

Use of 60 Vbeta and 13 Jbeta primers characterized the PCR. Sequencing used immunoSEQ multiplex PCR; TCRdb keeps in-frame clones, though not all of them. The table includes 50,000 or so clones, more than 60% detected once. V lost 6 bases and J lost 0, with 12 bases in between. Germline CDR1 is MNHEY and CDR2 is SVGAGI. The CDR3 length is 15 residues. The clonotype comes from a woman aged 40-49 years in good health and CMV-seropositive. Sequenced input: PBMCs. This rearrangement joins TRBV6-5 to TRBJ1-3; D may be TRBD1 (5 bases). In DNA, the CDR3 is TGTGCCAGCAGGAAAGACAGCTTCTCTGGAAACACCATATATTTT. Protein sequence: CASRKDSFSGNTIYF.